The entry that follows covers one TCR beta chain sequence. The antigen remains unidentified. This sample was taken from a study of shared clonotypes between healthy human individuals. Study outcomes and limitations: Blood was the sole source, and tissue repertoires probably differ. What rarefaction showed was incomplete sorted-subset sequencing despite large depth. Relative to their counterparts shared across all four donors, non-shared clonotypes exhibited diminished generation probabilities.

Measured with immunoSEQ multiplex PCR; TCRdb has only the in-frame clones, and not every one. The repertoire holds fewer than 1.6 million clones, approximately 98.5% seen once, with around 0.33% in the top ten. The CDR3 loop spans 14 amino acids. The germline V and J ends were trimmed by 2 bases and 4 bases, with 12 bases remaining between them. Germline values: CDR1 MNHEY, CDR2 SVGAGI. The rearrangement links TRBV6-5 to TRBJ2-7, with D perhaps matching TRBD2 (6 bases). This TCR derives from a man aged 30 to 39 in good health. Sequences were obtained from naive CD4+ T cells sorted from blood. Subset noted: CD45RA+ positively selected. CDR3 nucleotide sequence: TGTGCCAGCAGTTACACCGGGAGTACGTACGAGCAGTACTTC. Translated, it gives CASSYTGSTYEQYF.